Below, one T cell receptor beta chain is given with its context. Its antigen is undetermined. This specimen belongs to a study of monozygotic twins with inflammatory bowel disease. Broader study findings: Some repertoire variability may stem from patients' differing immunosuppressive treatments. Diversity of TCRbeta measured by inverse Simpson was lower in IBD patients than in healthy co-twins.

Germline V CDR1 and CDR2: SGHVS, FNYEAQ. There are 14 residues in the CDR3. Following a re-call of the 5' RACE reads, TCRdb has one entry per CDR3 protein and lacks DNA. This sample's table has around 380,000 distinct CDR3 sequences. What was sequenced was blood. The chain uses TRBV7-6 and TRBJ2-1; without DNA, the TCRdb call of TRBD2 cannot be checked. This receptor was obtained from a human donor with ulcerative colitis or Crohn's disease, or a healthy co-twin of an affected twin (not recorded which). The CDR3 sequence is CASSLAGRANEQFF. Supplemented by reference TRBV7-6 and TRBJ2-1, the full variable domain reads GAGVSQSPRYKVTKRGQDVALRCDPISGHVSLYWYRQALGQGPEFLTYFNYEAQQDKSGLPNDRFSAERPEGSISTLTIQRTEQRDSAMYRCASSLAGRANEQFFGPGTRLTVL.